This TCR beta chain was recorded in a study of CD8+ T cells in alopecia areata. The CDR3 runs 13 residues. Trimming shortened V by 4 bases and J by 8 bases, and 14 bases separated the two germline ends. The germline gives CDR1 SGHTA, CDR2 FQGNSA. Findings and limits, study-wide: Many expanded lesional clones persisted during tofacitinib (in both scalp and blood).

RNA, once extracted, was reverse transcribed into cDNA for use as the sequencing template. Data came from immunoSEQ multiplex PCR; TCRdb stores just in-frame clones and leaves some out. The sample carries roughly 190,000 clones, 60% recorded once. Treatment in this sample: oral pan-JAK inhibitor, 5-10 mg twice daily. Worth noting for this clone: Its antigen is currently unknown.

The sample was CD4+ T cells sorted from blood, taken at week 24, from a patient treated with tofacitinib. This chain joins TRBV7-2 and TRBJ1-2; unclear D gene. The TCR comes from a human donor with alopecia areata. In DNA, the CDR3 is TGTGCCAGCAGCTACTCGGGGTTGCAAGGCTACACCTTC. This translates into CASSYSGLQGYTF. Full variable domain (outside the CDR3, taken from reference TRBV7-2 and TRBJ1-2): GAGVSQSPSNKVTEKGKDVELRCDPISGHTALYWYRQSLGQGLEFLIYFQGNSAPDKSGLPSDRFSAERTGGSVSTLTIQRTQQEDSAVYLCASSYSGLQGYTFGSGTRLTVV.